This T cell receptor beta chain was sequenced during a study of T cells in Graves' hyperthyroidism and ophthalmopathy. This clonotype was picked up many times. The CDR3 is 15 residues long. The V gene's germline CDR1 is SGHRS and CDR2 YFSETQ. V shed 4 bases and J shed 7 bases, with 20 bases lying between them. An absence of ophthalmopathy progression within 18 months meant stable Graves' hyperthyroidism. RNA transcripts yielded amplified TCR beta CDR3 regions. Researchers ran a first-round RT-PCR on the TCR CDR3 using the HTBI primer set. TCRdb processed the multiplex PCR reads anew with MiXCR; each CDR3 protein has one entry. Of about half a million distinct CDR3 sequences in the sample, 20% to 25% were seen once.

The chain employs TRBV5-1 and TRBJ1-2; a possible D gene is TRBD1 (5 bases). This TCR was recovered from a man between 18 and 35 years old with Graves' hyperthyroidism. Sequencing was done on a sample of blood. In DNA form, the CDR3 reads TGCGCCAGCAGCCCGGGTTCGGGCCTAGGGGTTGGCTACACCTTC. Its translation is CASSPGSGLGVGYTF.